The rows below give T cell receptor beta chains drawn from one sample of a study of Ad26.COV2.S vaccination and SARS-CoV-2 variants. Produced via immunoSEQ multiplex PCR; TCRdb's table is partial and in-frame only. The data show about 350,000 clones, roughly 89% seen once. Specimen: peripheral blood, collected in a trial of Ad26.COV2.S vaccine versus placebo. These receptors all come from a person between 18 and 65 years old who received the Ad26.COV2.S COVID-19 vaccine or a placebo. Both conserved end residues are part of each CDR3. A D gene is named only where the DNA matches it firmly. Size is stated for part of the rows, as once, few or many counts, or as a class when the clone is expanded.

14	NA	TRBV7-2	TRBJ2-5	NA	CASSLATSEETQYF	TGTGCCAGCAGCCTCGCGACCAGTGAGGAGACCCAGTACTTC
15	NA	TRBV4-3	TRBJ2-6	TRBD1	CASSQATGAVNVLTF	TGCGCCAGCAGCCAAGCGACAGGGGCTGTCAACGTCCTGACTTTC
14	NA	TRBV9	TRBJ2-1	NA	CASSGKQGHNEQFF	TGTGCCAGCAGCGGAAAACAGGGACACAATGAGCAGTTCTTC
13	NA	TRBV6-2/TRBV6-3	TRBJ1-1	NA	CASSYNRATEAFF	TGTGCCAGCAGTTATAACAGGGCCACTGAAGCTTTCTTT
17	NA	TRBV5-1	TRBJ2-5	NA	CASSLSAGRGLGETQYF	TGCGCCAGCAGCTTGTCCGCAGGGAGGGGGCTGGGGGAGACCCAGTACTTC
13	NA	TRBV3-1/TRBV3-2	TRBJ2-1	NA	CASRSQEYNEQFF	TGTGCCAGCAGATCTCAGGAATACAATGAGCAGTTCTTC
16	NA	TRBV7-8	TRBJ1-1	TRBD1	CASSLTPQGGRTEAFF	TGTGCCAGCAGCTTAACCCCACAGGGGGGCCGGACTGAAGCTTTCTTT
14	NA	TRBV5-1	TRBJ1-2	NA	CASSAPGRLGGYTF	TGCGCCAGCAGCGCCCCGGGACGACTGGGTGGCTACACCTTC
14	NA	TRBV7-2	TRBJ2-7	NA	CASSLGAGPGEQYF	TGTGCCAGCAGCTTAGGGGCAGGGCCGGGCGAGCAGTACTTC
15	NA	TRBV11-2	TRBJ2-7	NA	CASSLWASEISEQYF	TGTGCCAGCAGCTTATGGGCTAGCGAGATATCCGAGCAGTACTTC
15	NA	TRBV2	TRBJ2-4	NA	CASRPRELAKNIQYF	TGTGCCAGCAGACCCAGGGAATTAGCCAAAAACATTCAGTACTTC
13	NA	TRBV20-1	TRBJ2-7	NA	CSASEDRAYEQYF	TGCAGTGCTAGTGAGGACAGAGCCTACGAGCAGTACTTC
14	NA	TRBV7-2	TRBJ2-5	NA	CASSLGPASETQYF	TGTGCCAGCAGCTTGGGACCTGCTAGCGAGACCCAGTACTTC
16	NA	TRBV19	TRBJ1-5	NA	CASSIGRGNSNQPQHF	TGTGCCAGTAGTATAGGACGGGGGAATAGCAATCAGCCCCAGCATTTT
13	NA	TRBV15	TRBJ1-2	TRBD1	CATSRGQGGGYTF	TGTGCCACCAGCAGAGGACAGGGTGGAGGCTACACCTTC
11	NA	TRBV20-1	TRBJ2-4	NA	CSARGENIQYF	TGCAGTGCTAGAGGAGAAAACATTCAGTACTTC
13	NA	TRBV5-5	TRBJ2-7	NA	CASSDREAYEQYF	TGTGCCAGCAGTGACAGGGAGGCCTACGAGCAGTACTTC
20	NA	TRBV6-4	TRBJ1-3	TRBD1	CASSVPGQGASKTSGNTIYF	TGTGCCAGCAGTGTCCCGGGACAGGGGGCTTCAAAAACCTCTGGAAACACCATATATTTT
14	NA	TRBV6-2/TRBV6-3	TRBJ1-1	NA	CASSYSDLNTEAFF	TGTGCCAGCAGTTACTCGGACCTGAACACTGAAGCTTTCTTT
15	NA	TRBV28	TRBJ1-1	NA	CASSPTGRANTEAFF	TGTGCCAGCAGTCCTACAGGGCGAGCGAACACTGAAGCTTTCTTT
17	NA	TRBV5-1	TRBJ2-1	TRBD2	CASSPPEIAGAANEQFF	TGCGCCAGCAGCCCCCCGGAGATAGCGGGAGCAGCAAATGAGCAGTTCTTC
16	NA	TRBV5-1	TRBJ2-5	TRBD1	CASSLEGDRATGTQYF	TGCGCCAGCAGCTTGGAAGGGGACAGGGCCACTGGGACCCAGTACTTC
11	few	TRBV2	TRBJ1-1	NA	CASTGNTEAFF	TGTGCCAGCACGGGAAACACTGAAGCTTTCTTT
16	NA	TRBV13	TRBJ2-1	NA	CASSQYTGNSYNEQFF	TGTGCCAGCAGCCAATATACAGGGAACTCCTACAATGAGCAGTTCTTC
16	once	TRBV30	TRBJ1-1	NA	CAWSVWRARVNTEAFF	TGTGCCTGGAGTGTTTGGAGAGCGAGGGTGAACACTGAAGCTTTCTTT
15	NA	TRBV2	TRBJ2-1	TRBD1	CASRRDRGNYNEQFF	TGTGCCAGCAGAAGGGACAGGGGAAACTACAATGAGCAGTTCTTC
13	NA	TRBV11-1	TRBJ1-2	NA	CASSFQGWDGYTF	TGTGCCAGCAGCTTCCAGGGGTGGGATGGCTACACCTTC
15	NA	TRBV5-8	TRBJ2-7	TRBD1	CASAFDGTDSYEQYF	TGTGCCAGCGCATTCGACGGGACAGACTCCTACGAGCAGTACTTC
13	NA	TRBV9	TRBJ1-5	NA	CARMERGSQPQHF	TGTGCCAGAATGGAGCGGGGGAGCCAGCCCCAGCATTTT
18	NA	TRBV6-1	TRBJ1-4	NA	CASSEPGPLQGTNEKLFF	TGTGCCAGCAGTGAACCCGGACCTCTACAAGGCACTAATGAAAAACTGTTTTTT
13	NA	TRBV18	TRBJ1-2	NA	CASSPGPNYGYTF	TGTGCCAGCTCACCAGGGCCTAACTATGGCTACACCTTC
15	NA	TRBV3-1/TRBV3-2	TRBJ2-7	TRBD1	CASSQDRDRGNEQYF	TGTGCCAGCAGCCAAGACCGGGACAGGGGTAACGAGCAGTACTTC
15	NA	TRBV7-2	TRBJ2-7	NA	CASSLAGQISYEQYF	TGTGCCAGCAGCTTAGCCGGCCAGATATCCTACGAGCAGTACTTC
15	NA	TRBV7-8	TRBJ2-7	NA	CASSSARLTSYEQYF	TGTGCCAGCAGCTCTGCGAGACTTACCTCCTACGAGCAGTACTTC
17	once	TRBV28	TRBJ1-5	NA	CASSLGGVPLSNQPQHF	TGTGCCAGCAGTTTAGGCGGGGTACCTCTTAGCAATCAGCCCCAGCATTTT
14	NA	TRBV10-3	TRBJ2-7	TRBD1	CAIKPGQEIYEQYF	TGTGCCATAAAGCCGGGACAGGAAATCTACGAGCAGTACTTC
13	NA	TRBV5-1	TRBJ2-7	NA	CASSLDRSYEQYF	TGCGCCAGCAGCTTAGACAGGTCCTACGAGCAGTACTTC
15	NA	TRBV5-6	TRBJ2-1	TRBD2	CASSFWGGSYNEQFF	TGTGCCAGCAGCTTTTGGGGGGGCTCCTACAATGAGCAGTTCTTC
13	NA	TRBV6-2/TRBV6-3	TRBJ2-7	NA	CASSYSFGYEQYF	TGTGCCAGCAGTTACTCGTTTGGCTACGAGCAGTACTTC
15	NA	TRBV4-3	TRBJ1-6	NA	CASSQDKTDNSPLHF	TGCGCCAGCAGCCAAGATAAGACAGATAATTCACCCCTCCACTTT
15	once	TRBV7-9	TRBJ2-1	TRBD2	CASSPSGISYNEQFF	TGTGCCAGCAGCCCGAGCGGGATCTCCTACAATGAGCAGTTCTTC
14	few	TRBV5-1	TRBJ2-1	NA	CASSFTGAYNEQFF	TGCGCCAGCAGCTTTACGGGAGCCTACAATGAGCAGTTCTTC
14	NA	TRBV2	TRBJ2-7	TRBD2	CASARDYLSYEQYF	TGTGCCAGTGCACGGGACTATTTATCCTACGAGCAGTACTTC
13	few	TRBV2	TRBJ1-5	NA	CASLGASNQPQHF	TGTGCCAGCTTAGGGGCCAGCAATCAGCCCCAGCATTTT
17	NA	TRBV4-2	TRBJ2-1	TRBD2	CASSQVLAGISYNEQFF	TGTGCCAGCAGCCAAGTCCTAGCGGGGATCTCCTACAATGAGCAGTTCTTC
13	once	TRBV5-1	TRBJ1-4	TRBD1	CASSLYRDSVLFF	TGCGCCAGCAGCTTATACCGGGACAGCGTACTGTTTTTT
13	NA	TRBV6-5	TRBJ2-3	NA	CASSYGGLTTQYF	TGTGCCAGCAGTTACGGGGGACTTACTACGCAGTATTTT
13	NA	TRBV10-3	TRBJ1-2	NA	CAIRTGESYGYTF	TGTGCCATCAGAACTGGGGAGAGCTATGGCTACACCTTC
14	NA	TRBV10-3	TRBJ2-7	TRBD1	CAIRYGQGSYEQYF	TGTGCCATCAGGTACGGACAGGGGTCCTACGAGCAGTACTTC
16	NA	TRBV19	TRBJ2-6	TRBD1	CASRQGKTSGANVLTF	TGTGCCAGTCGACAGGGCAAAACCTCTGGGGCCAACGTCCTGACTTTC
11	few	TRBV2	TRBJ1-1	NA	CASRGVAEAFF	TGTGCCAGCAGGGGGGTGGCTGAAGCTTTCTTT
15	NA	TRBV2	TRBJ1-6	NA	CASKGGALYNSPLHF	TGTGCCAGCAAGGGGGGGGCGCTCTATAATTCACCCCTCCACTTT
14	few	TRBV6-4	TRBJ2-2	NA	CASSRELNTGELFF	TGTGCCAGCTCCCGGGAACTGAACACCGGGGAGCTGTTTTTT
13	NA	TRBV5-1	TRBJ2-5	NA	CASSSTTQETQYF	TGCGCCAGCAGCTCTACTACTCAAGAGACCCAGTACTTC
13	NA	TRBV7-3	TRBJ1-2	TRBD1	CASSLSTGDGYTF	TGTGCCAGCAGCTTATCCACAGGGGATGGCTACACCTTC
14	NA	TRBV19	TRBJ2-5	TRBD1	CASSTTGGTETQYF	TGTGCCAGTAGTACTACAGGGGGCACCGAGACCCAGTACTTC
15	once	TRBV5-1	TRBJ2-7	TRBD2	CASSLAGGPFYEQYF	TGCGCCAGCAGCTTGGCGGGAGGCCCGTTTTACGAGCAGTACTTC